These 17 T cell receptor beta chains came from one sample sequenced in a study of identical twins. TCRdb recomputed calls from the 5' RACE reads with MiXCR, one row per CDR3 protein. The sample includes about 250,000 distinct CDR3 sequences, roughly 13% of them seen just once. The source material was memory (CD45RO+) T cells sorted from blood. These receptors were taken from a woman aged 18 to 35 in good health.

This clonotype was counted many times. V and J are TRBV7-7 and TRBJ2-5, with 8 bases matching TRBD2. The CDR3 contains 14 residues. V lost 2 bases and J lost 2; bases outside the gene matches: 1. The germline CDR1 and CDR2 sequences are SSHAT and FNYEAQ (reference sequence). CDR3 in DNA: TGTGCCAGCAGCTTAACTAGCGGACAAGAGACCCAGTACTTC. Protein sequence: CASSLTSGQETQYF.

V gene TRBV12-3 or TRBV12-4 combines with J gene TRBJ2-2, with TRBD1 identical over 7 bases. There are 13 residues in the CDR3. V dropped 2 bases and J dropped 7; count of bases not matched to a gene: 1. Here the CDR3 reads CASSLQGVGELFF. CDR3 nucleotides: TGTGCCAGCAGTTTACAGGGGGTCGGGGAGCTGTTTTTT.

The table lists this clonotype with a few counts. V usage is TRBV20-1 and J usage is TRBJ1-2; D unresolved. Deletions cut 5 bases from V and 1 base from J, with 8 bases between. This CDR3 is built from 12 residues. The germline CDR1 and CDR2 sequences are DFQATT and SNEGSKA (reference sequence). The CDR3 protein is CSAVPVNYGYTF. CDR3 nucleotides: TGCAGTGCTGTTCCAGTTAACTATGGCTACACCTTC.

The chain joins TRBV7-9 to TRBJ1-2, with D perhaps matching TRBD1 (5 bases). V was pared by 5 bases and J by 0 bases, with 13 bases between. CDR3 length: 15 amino acids. CDR1 is SEHNR and CDR2 is FQNEAQ in the germline V gene (reference sequence). The DNA for the CDR3 is TGTGCCAGCAGCCGACTAGGGGCAGCTAACTATGGCTACACCTTC. Its translation: CASSRLGAANYGYTF.

The J gene is TRBJ1-1, the V gene TRBV29-1; D is undetermined. This CDR3 has 13 residues. Trimming pared 6 bases from V and 0 bases from J, leaving 11 bases between. Germline values: CDR1 SQVTM, CDR2 ANQGSEA. The chain's CDR3 is CSVGKEMNTEAFF. The CDR3 bases are TGCAGCGTGGGGAAGGAGATGAACACTGAAGCTTTCTTT.

This clonotype came up a few times. The gene calls are TRBV20-1 and TRBJ1-1, with a possible D match to TRBD1 (6 bases). There are 14 residues in the CDR3. Germline CDR1 is DFQATT and CDR2 is SNEGSKA (reference sequence). Trimming took 5 bases from V and 1 from J, leaving 14 bases between them. The DNA of the CDR3 is TGCAGTGCTCAGGGGATTAGTCGGAACACTGAAGCTTTCTTT. Encoded protein: CSAQGISRNTEAFF.

There are a few counts of this clonotype. V is TRBV28 and J is TRBJ2-5, with D perhaps TRBD2 (5 bases). Germline assignment: CDR1 MDHEN and CDR2 SYDVKM. The CDR3 runs to 14 residues. Trimming left V 2 bases short and J 7 bases short, with 14 bases between. DNA of the CDR3: TGTGCCAGCAGTTTACTCACCCCCGGAGGGACCCAGTACTTC. It translates to CASSLLTPGGTQYF.

The chain is built from TRBV18 and TRBJ2-3; the D gene is possibly TRBD2 (5 bases). Germline-derived CDR1 and CDR2 are KGHSH and LQKENI. Between the trimmed V and J ends, which lost 2 bases and 2 bases, there was a span of 14 bases. The length of the CDR3 is 16 residues. The CDR3 region has the DNA TGTGCCAGCTCACCAAACAATCTAGCCGACACAGATACGCAGTATTTT. It translates to CASSPNNLADTDTQYF.

The chain employs TRBV9 and TRBJ2-5; no firm D call. The V gene lost 3 bases and the J gene lost 5 bases, with 11 bases spanning the gap. This CDR3 contains 13 residues. In germline, CDR1 is SGDLS, CDR2 YYNGEE. The CDR3 DNA sequence: TGTGCCAGCAGCGAGTCCCCCCCCGAGACCCAGTACTTC. This translates into CASSESPPETQYF.

This clonotype was counted between two and nine times. This chain uses TRBV20-1 with TRBJ1-1; D ambiguous. The length of the CDR3 is 15 residues. Germline V lookup: CDR1 DFQATT, CDR2 SNEGSKA (reference sequence). V lost 3 bases, J lost 1 base, and 15 bases lay in between. The chain's CDR3 is CSASAPRTGNTEAFF. DNA for the CDR3: TGCAGTGCTAGCGCTCCTCGGACGGGGAACACTGAAGCTTTCTTT.

This clonotype was detected once. This chain uses TRBV5-6 with TRBJ2-2; D perhaps matches TRBD2 (6 bases). V lost 1 base, J lost 0 bases, and 13 bases lay in between. CDR3 length: 17 amino acids. Germline V gene sequence: CDR1 SGHDT, CDR2 YYEEEE. CDR3 nucleotide sequence: TGTGCCAGCAGCTTGCCCGGGACTGCCGCGAACACCGGGGAGCTGTTTTTT. Amino acids: CASSLPGTAANTGELFF.

This clonotype was observed at least ten times. The CDR3 DNA follows: TGTGCCAGCAGTTTGCAAGCGGGGGGCCTAGAGACCCAGTACTTC. It encodes CASSLQAGGLETQYF. The gene calls are TRBV12-3 or TRBV12-4 and TRBJ2-5; 9 bases are a match to TRBD2. CDR3 length: 15 amino acids. The junction had 6 bases not matched to a gene; V was cut back by 3 bases and J by 4 bases.

There are a few counts of this clonotype. The gene calls are TRBV7-9 and TRBJ2-1; D is unclear. The CDR3 sequence is 9 residues long. The germline V and J ends were trimmed by 5 bases and 16 bases, with 9 bases remaining between them. Germline CDR1 is SEHNR and CDR2 is FQNEAQ (reference sequence). The CDR3 DNA reads as TGTGCCAGCAGCCCCCCCAACTTCTTC. Translating it yields CASSPPNFF.

The chain has TRBV3-1 and TRBJ1-2, with a weak D call TRBD1 (6 bases). CDR3 size: 16 residues. Trimming removed 1 base at V and 5 bases at J, with 17 bases between. Germline V CDR1 and CDR2: LGHDT, YNNKEL (reference sequence). The CDR3 protein is CASSQGTVRGIYGYTF. CDR3 in DNA: TGTGCCAGCAGCCAAGGGACAGTTCGGGGGATATATGGCTACACCTTC.

V is TRBV6-4 and J is TRBJ2-7; D ambiguous. Trimming removed 2 bases from V and 3 bases from J, with 11 bases in between. CDR3 length: 14 residues. Germline V gives CDR1 MRHNA, CDR2 SNTAGT. The DNA of the CDR3 is TGTGCCAGCAGTGACAGCTACAAACTCTACGAGCAGTACTTC. Translated, it gives CASSDSYKLYEQYF.

This clonotype was seen a few times. The chain combines TRBV5-1 with TRBJ1-1, with D possibly TRBD1 on 5 matching bases. The CDR3 contains 16 residues. Germline V gene sequence: CDR1 SGHRS, CDR2 YFSETQ. Trimming shortened V by 3 bases and J by 0 bases, and 15 bases separated the two germline ends. CDR3 region: CASSYAQGLMNTEAFF. The CDR3 nucleotides read TGCGCCAGCAGCTACGCGCAGGGCCTCATGAACACTGAAGCTTTCTTT. The full variable domain, in which reference TRBV5-1 and TRBJ1-1 provide the parts outside the CDR3, is KAGVTQTPRYLIKTRGQQVTLSCSPISGHRSVSWYQQTPGQGLQFLFEYFSETQRNKGNFPGRFSGRQFSNSRSEMNVSTLELGDSALYLCASSYAQGLMNTEAFFGQGTRLTVV.

There are a few counts of this clonotype. This chain links TRBV29-1 with TRBJ1-4; unclear D gene. Trimming pared 4 bases from V and 4 bases from J, leaving 7 bases between. CDR1 SQVTM and CDR2 ANQGSEA come from the germline V gene. The CDR3 has 12 amino acids. CDR3 nucleotides: TGCAGCGTTGGTGGTCTTAATGAAAAACTGTTTTTT. Translated: CSVGGLNEKLFF.